Listed below are T cell receptor beta chains from one sample, sequenced in a study of CD8 T cells in Susac syndrome. TCRdb redid the calling of the immunoSEQ multiplex PCR reads with MiXCR, one entry per CDR3 protein. The profile covers about 49,000 distinct CDR3 sequences, with under 95% appearing a single time and approximately 0.53% taken by the ten largest. Input material: CD8+ T cells from PBMCs. The origin of the receptors is a human donor in good health. The CDR3 runs from the conserved cysteine through the conserved F or W. A D gene is named only where the DNA matches it firmly. Rows may omit the clone size; those that give it use once, few, many or a size class.

size: -; J: TRBJ1-2; V: TRBV29-1; D: -; CDR3: CSAEEGLYGYTF; DNA: TGCAGCGCCGAGGAGGGCCTCTATGGCTACACCTTC
size: few; J: TRBJ2-1; V: TRBV29-1; D: TRBD2; CDR3: CSVEGASGLADFYNEQFF; DNA: TGCAGCGTTGAAGGAGCCAGTGGACTAGCGGACTTCTACAATGAGCAGTTCTTC
size: once; J: TRBJ2-7; V: TRBV19; D: -; CDR3: CASSIRLGTYEQYF; DNA: TGTGCCAGTAGTATAAGACTTGGAACCTACGAGCAGTACTTC
size: -; J: TRBJ1-1; V: TRBV7-2; D: TRBD1; CDR3: CASSPDRGRMNTEAFF; DNA: TGTGCCAGCAGCCCAGACAGGGGGCGTATGAACACTGAAGCTTTCTTT
size: -; J: TRBJ1-1; V: TRBV29-1; D: -; CDR3: CSVEEGYGTEAFF; DNA: TGCAGCGTTGAGGAGGGTTATGGCACTGAAGCTTTCTTT
size: few; J: TRBJ2-5; V: TRBV7-9; D: -; CDR3: CASSLGLAETQYF; DNA: TGTGCCAGCAGCTTGGGGCTAGCTGAGACCCAGTACTTC
size: -; J: TRBJ2-2; V: TRBV5-1; D: TRBD2; CDR3: CASSSRYLAGGETGELFF; DNA: TGCGCCAGCAGCTCTCGGTATCTAGCGGGAGGAGAAACCGGGGAGCTGTTTTTT
size: -; J: TRBJ2-7; V: TRBV28; D: -; CDR3: CASSSRTVSYEQYF; DNA: TGTGCCAGCAGTTCCAGGACGGTCTCCTACGAGCAGTACTTC
size: -; J: TRBJ1-1; V: TRBV5-1; D: -; CDR3: CASREGTEAFF; DNA: TGCGCCAGCAGGGAGGGCACTGAAGCTTTCTTT
size: -; J: TRBJ1-3; V: TRBV5-1; D: -; CDR3: CASSSRTVAGNTIYF; DNA: TGCGCCAGCAGCTCACGGACAGTTGCCGGAAACACCATATATTTT
size: -; J: TRBJ2-7; V: TRBV24-1; D: TRBD1; CDR3: CATSDPGQGGEQYF; DNA: TGTGCCACCAGTGATCCAGGACAGGGCGGCGAGCAGTACTTC
size: -; J: TRBJ2-7; V: TRBV20-1; D: TRBD2; CDR3: CSARELAGGFYEQYF; DNA: TGCAGTGCTAGAGAACTAGCGGGTGGGTTCTACGAGCAGTACTTC
size: -; J: TRBJ2-3; V: TRBV12-3/TRBV12-4; D: TRBD2; CDR3: CASRPTSGRGDTQYF; DNA: TGTGCCAGCAGGCCGACTAGCGGGAGGGGAGATACGCAGTATTTT
size: -; J: TRBJ2-1; V: TRBV7-9; D: -; CDR3: CASSEATGVWNEQFF; DNA: TGTGCCAGCAGCGAAGCAACGGGAGTCTGGAATGAGCAGTTCTTC
size: -; J: TRBJ2-1; V: TRBV9; D: -; CDR3: CASSVAGERNEQFF; DNA: TGTGCCAGCAGCGTAGCGGGAGAACGCAATGAGCAGTTCTTC
size: -; J: TRBJ2-1; V: TRBV27; D: -; CDR3: CASRVQGSYNEQFF; DNA: TGTGCCAGCAGAGTTCAGGGGAGCTACAATGAGCAGTTCTTC
size: -; J: TRBJ2-5; V: TRBV7-7; D: -; CDR3: CASSPFGETQYF; DNA: TGTGCCAGCAGCCCCTTTGGGGAGACCCAGTACTTC
size: -; J: TRBJ1-4; V: TRBV15; D: -; CDR3: CATGRGEKLFF; DNA: TGTGCCACCGGGAGGGGCGAAAAACTGTTTTTT
size: once; J: TRBJ2-5; V: TRBV4-1; D: TRBD2; CDR3: CASSQERGASGETQYF; DNA: TGCGCCAGCAGCCAAGAACGTGGGGCTAGCGGGGAGACCCAGTACTTC
size: -; J: TRBJ2-7; V: TRBV13; D: TRBD2; CDR3: CASSSWGGEGLPEQYF; DNA: TGTGCCAGCAGCTCCTGGGGGGGGGAGGGCCTCCCCGAGCAGTACTTC
size: -; J: TRBJ1-2; V: TRBV6-5; D: -; CDR3: CASSPDRNGYTF; DNA: TGTGCCAGCAGTCCCGACAGAAATGGCTACACCTTC
size: -; J: TRBJ2-7; V: TRBV6-1; D: TRBD1; CDR3: CASSEEGTESYEQYF; DNA: TGTGCCAGCAGTGAAGAAGGGACAGAGAGTTACGAGCAGTACTTC
size: -; J: TRBJ2-5; V: TRBV2; D: -; CDR3: CASVEQGETQYF; DNA: TGTGCCAGCGTGGAACAGGGTGAGACCCAGTACTTC
size: -; J: TRBJ2-5; V: TRBV7-9; D: -; CDR3: CASSAPYGYQETQYF; DNA: TGTGCCAGCAGCGCACCATACGGGTACCAAGAGACCCAGTACTTC
size: -; J: TRBJ2-1; V: TRBV6-2/TRBV6-3; D: TRBD2; CDR3: CASSYSPGAGGQYNEQFF; DNA: TGTGCCAGCAGTTACTCCCCGGGAGCGGGAGGACAGTACAATGAGCAGTTCTTC
size: -; J: TRBJ2-3; V: TRBV13; D: -; CDR3: CASSLGQRGHTDTQYF; DNA: TGTGCCAGCAGCCTAGGTCAGCGGGGACACACAGATACGCAGTATTTT
size: -; J: TRBJ2-7; V: TRBV3-1; D: TRBD1; CDR3: CASSPLRQGVYEQYF; DNA: TGTGCCAGCAGCCCGCTCCGACAGGGTGTATACGAGCAGTACTTC
size: -; J: TRBJ2-7; V: TRBV2; D: TRBD1; CDR3: CASSGSDRAHEQYF; DNA: TGTGCCAGCAGTGGCTCGGACAGGGCCCACGAGCAGTACTTC
size: -; J: TRBJ2-2; V: TRBV15; D: -; CDR3: CATSSTGQNTGELFF; DNA: TGTGCCACCAGCAGCACGGGGCAGAACACCGGGGAGCTGTTTTTT
size: -; J: TRBJ2-6; V: TRBV20-1; D: -; CDR3: CSAIGVSGANVLTF; DNA: TGCAGTGCTATCGGCGTCTCTGGGGCCAACGTCCTGACTTTC
size: -; J: TRBJ2-2; V: TRBV7-9; D: TRBD2; CDR3: CASRWTSKGGELFF; DNA: TGTGCCAGCAGGTGGACTAGCAAAGGCGGGGAGCTGTTTTTT
size: -; J: TRBJ1-5; V: TRBV5-5; D: -; CDR3: CASSSGPVSNQPQHF; DNA: TGTGCCAGCAGCTCCGGGCCTGTCAGCAATCAGCCCCAGCATTTT
size: once; J: TRBJ1-6; V: TRBV7-6; D: -; CDR3: CASSTHFAGLDSPLHF; DNA: TGTGCCAGCAGCACACATTTTGCGGGGCTGGATTCACCCCTCCACTTT
size: -; J: TRBJ2-2; V: TRBV27; D: TRBD2; CDR3: CASSLFMAGVGGELFF; DNA: TGTGCCAGCAGTTTATTTATGGCGGGAGTTGGCGGGGAGCTGTTTTTT
size: -; J: TRBJ2-3; V: TRBV28; D: -; CDR3: CASSLLSSTDTQYF; DNA: TGTGCCAGCAGCCTCCTTAGCTCCACAGATACGCAGTATTTT
size: -; J: TRBJ1-1; V: TRBV12-3/TRBV12-4; D: TRBD1; CDR3: CASSLSGTGNTEAFF; DNA: TGTGCCAGCAGTTTAAGCGGGACAGGTAACACTGAAGCTTTCTTT
size: once; J: TRBJ2-5; V: TRBV13; D: -; CDR3: CASSLAQPHQETQYF; DNA: TGTGCCAGCAGCTTGGCACAGCCCCATCAAGAGACCCAGTACTTC
size: -; J: TRBJ2-7; V: TRBV27; D: TRBD1; CDR3: CASSLGQGPTYEQYF; DNA: TGTGCCAGCAGTCTCGGACAGGGGCCGACCTACGAGCAGTACTTC
size: -; J: TRBJ1-1; V: TRBV18; D: TRBD1; CDR3: CASSPYRGPTTEAFF; DNA: TGTGCCAGCTCACCCTACAGGGGGCCGACTACTGAAGCTTTCTTT
size: -; J: TRBJ2-3; V: TRBV15; D: -; CDR3: CATSLGTSKADTQYF; DNA: TGTGCCACCAGTCTCGGGACCTCAAAGGCAGATACGCAGTATTTT
size: -; J: TRBJ2-7; V: TRBV4-1; D: TRBD1; CDR3: CASSPIGTGLSYEQYF; DNA: TGCGCCAGCAGCCCCATTGGGACAGGGCTTTCCTACGAGCAGTACTTC
size: -; J: TRBJ2-7; V: TRBV3-1; D: -; CDR3: CASSHLPYEQYF; DNA: TGTGCCAGCAGCCATCTCCCTTACGAGCAGTACTTC
size: -; J: TRBJ2-7; V: TRBV13; D: -; CDR3: CASSLGRTRQYF; DNA: TGTGCCAGCAGCTTAGGCCGGACGAGGCAGTACTTC
size: -; J: TRBJ2-6; V: TRBV4-2; D: -; CDR3: CASSQTSLHASGANVLTF; DNA: TGTGCCAGCAGCCAAACGAGTCTCCATGCCTCTGGGGCCAACGTCCTGACTTTC